The text below deals with one TCR beta chain. The antigen is undetermined. The data stem from a study of T-cell reconstitution after alpha-beta-depleted transplantation in children. Regarding the study as a whole: Elevated TCRbeta diversity at day 60 was traced, in some patients, to surviving recipient T cells and thymic progenitors. Reportedly, alpha-beta T cells present about two months post-transplant originated from several hundred expanded clones of graft origin.

Unique molecular identifiers were used to barcode this TCRbeta library. A single record per CDR3 protein comes from TCRdb applying MiXCR to the PCR reads. Of fewer than 750,000 distinct CDR3 sequences in the sample, 25% to 30% are singletons; the top ten hold just over 35%. The CDR3 runs 15 residues. The chain links TRBV21-1 to TRBJ2-5; the table gives TRBD1 as D, unverified against the DNA. TRBV21-1 is termed a pseudogene. Sequencing used PBMCs, obtained before TCRalphabeta/CD19-depleted stem cell transplant. This TCR came from a boy in the first two years of life with Wiskott-Aldrich syndrome, due to receive a stem cell transplant. CDR3 region: CASNPTGGYQETQYF. CDR3 DNA sequence: TGTGCCAGCAACCCGACGGGGGGGTACCAAGAGACCCAGTACTTC.